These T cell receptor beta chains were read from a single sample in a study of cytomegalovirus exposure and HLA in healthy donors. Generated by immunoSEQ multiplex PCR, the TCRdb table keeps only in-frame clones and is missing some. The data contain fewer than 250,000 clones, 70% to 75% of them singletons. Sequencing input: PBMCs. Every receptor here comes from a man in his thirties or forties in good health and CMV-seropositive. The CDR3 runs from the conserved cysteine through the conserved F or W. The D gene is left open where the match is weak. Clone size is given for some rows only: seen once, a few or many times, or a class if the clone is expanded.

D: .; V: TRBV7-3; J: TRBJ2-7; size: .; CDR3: CASSSTGLEQYF; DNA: TGTGCCAGCAGCTCTACAGGGCTTGAGCAGTACTTC
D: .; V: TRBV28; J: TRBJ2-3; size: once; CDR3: CASSPRTTTDTQYF; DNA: TGTGCCAGCAGTCCACGGACTACCACAGATACGCAGTATTTT
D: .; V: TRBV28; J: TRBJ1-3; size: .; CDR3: CASSAQGSSGNTIYF; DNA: TGTGCCAGCAGCGCTCAGGGTAGCTCTGGAAACACCATATATTTT
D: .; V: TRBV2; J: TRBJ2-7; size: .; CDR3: CASSRGLPSSYEQYF; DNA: TGTGCCAGCAGCAGAGGACTCCCCAGCTCCTACGAGCAGTACTTC
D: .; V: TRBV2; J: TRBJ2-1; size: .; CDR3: CASSEAPDSNEQFF; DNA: TGTGCCAGCAGTGAAGCCCCAGACAGCAATGAGCAGTTCTTC
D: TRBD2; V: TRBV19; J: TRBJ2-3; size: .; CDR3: CASSIIGGGAGTDTQYF; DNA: TGTGCCAGTAGTATCATCGGCGGGGGAGCGGGCACAGATACGCAGTATTTT
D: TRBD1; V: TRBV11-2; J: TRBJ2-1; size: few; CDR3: CASSSYRGRGKNEQFF; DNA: TGTGCCAGCAGCTCATACAGGGGGAGAGGGAAAAATGAGCAGTTCTTC
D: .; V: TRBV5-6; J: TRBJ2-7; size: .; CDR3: CASSPRTVNSYEQYF; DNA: TGTGCCAGCAGTCCCAGGACTGTAAACTCCTACGAGCAGTACTTC
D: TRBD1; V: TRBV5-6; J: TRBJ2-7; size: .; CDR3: CASSWGQGHFNEQYF; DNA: TGTGCCAGCAGCTGGGGACAGGGACATTTCAACGAGCAGTACTTC
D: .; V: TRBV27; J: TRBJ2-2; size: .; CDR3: CASMAPSYTGELFF; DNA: TGTGCCAGCATGGCACCCTCGTACACCGGGGAGCTGTTTTTT
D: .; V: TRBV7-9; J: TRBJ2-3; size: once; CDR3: CASRPGTLSTDTQYF; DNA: TGTGCCAGCAGGCCCGGGACACTTTCCACAGATACGCAGTATTTT
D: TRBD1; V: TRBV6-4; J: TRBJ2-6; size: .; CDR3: CASSDLGAGGSSGANVLTF; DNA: TGTGCCAGCAGTGACCTTGGGGCAGGGGGCTCTTCTGGGGCCAACGTCCTGACTTTC
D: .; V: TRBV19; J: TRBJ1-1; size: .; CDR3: CASSRQGNTEAFF; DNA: TGTGCCAGTAGTCGGCAGGGGAACACTGAAGCTTTCTTT
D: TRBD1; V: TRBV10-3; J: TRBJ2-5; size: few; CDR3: CAISEPRAGGTQYF; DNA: TGTGCCATCAGTGAGCCCCGGGCAGGGGGGACCCAGTACTTC
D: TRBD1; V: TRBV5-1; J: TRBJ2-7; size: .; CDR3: CASSLGTGDAEQYF; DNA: TGCGCCAGCAGCCTGGGGACAGGGGATGCCGAGCAGTACTTC
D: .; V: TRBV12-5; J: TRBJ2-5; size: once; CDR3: CASGLATGHQETQYF; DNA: TGTGCTAGTGGTTTGGCTACAGGACACCAAGAGACCCAGTACTTC
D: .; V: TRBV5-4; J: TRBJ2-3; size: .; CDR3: CASSETEGPWDTQYF; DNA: TGTGCCAGCAGCGAGACCGAGGGCCCTTGGGATACGCAGTATTTT
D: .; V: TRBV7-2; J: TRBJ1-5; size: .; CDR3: CASSSGSRGVPQHF; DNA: TGTGCCAGCAGCTCGGGGTCCCGCGGGGTGCCCCAGCATTTT
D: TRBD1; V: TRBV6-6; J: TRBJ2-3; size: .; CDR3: CASSEPGQGAYTQYF; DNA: TGTGCCAGCAGTGAGCCGGGACAGGGGGCCTATACGCAGTATTTT
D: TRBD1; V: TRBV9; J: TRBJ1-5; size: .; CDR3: CASSVTGGSDQPQHF; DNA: TGTGCCAGCAGCGTGACAGGGGGGTCCGATCAGCCCCAGCATTTT
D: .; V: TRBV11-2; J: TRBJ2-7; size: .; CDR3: CASSDQTQGRQYF; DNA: TGTGCCAGCAGCGACCAAACTCAGGGCCGGCAGTACTTC
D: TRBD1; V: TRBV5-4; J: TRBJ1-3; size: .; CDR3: CASSLGDRGKGNTIYF; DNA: TGTGCCAGCAGCTTGGGGGACAGGGGAAAGGGAAACACCATATATTTT
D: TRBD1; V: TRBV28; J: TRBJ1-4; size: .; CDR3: CASTPGTGVEKLFF; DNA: TGTGCCAGCACGCCGGGGACAGGGGTTGAAAAACTGTTTTTT
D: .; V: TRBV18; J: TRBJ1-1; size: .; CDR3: CASSPPTGTTEAFF; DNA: TGTGCCAGCTCACCACCTACAGGGACCACTGAAGCTTTCTTT
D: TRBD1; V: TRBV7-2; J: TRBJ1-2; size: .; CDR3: CASSLVGGRGYTF; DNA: TGTGCCAGCAGCTTAGTAGGGGGCAGGGGCTACACCTTC
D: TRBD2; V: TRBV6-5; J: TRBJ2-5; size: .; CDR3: CASRPSGVRETQYF; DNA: TGTGCCAGCAGGCCCAGCGGGGTCCGCGAGACCCAGTACTTC
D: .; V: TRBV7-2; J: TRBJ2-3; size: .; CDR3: CASSYRRGDTQYF; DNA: TGTGCCAGCAGCTACCGGCGGGGAGATACGCAGTATTTT
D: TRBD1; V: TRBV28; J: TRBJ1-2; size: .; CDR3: CASSLGGQDYGYTF; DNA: TGTGCCAGCAGTTTAGGGGGACAGGACTATGGCTACACCTTC
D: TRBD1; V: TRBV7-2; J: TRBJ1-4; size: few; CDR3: CASSLVPGGQEKLFF; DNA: TGTGCCAGCAGCTTAGTTCCAGGGGGCCAGGAAAAACTGTTTTTT
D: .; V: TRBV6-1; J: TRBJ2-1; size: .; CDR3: CATTGKGGPYNEQFF; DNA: TGTGCCACCACCGGAAAGGGGGGGCCATACAATGAGCAGTTCTTC
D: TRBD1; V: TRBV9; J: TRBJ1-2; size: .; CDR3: CASSVRQGGGYTF; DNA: TGTGCCAGCAGCGTTAGACAGGGGGGTGGCTACACCTTC
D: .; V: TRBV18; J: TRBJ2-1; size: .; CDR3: CASSPIGAPYNEQFF; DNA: TGTGCCAGCTCACCAATAGGGGCCCCCTACAATGAGCAGTTCTTC
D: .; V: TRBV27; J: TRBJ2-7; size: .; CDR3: CASSFLSRPREQYF; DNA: TGTGCCAGCAGTTTTTTGTCCCGACCGCGGGAGCAGTACTTC
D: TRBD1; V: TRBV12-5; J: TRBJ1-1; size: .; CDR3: CASGPGTGYTEAFF; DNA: TGTGCTAGTGGTCCCGGGACAGGGTACACTGAAGCTTTCTTT
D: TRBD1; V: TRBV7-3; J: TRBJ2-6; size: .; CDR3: CASSTGPGTGYSGANVLTF; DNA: TGTGCCAGCAGCACCGGTCCCGGGACAGGGTACTCTGGGGCCAACGTCCTGACTTTC
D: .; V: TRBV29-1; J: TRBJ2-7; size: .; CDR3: CGVEDRNSRQQYF; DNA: TGCGGCGTTGAAGATCGTAACAGTCGCCAGCAGTACTTC
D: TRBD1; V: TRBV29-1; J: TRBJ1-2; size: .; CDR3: CSVGQGNYGYTF; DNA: TGCAGCGTCGGACAGGGGAACTATGGCTACACCTTC
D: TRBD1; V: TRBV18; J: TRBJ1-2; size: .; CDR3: CASSPGTGEEYGYTF; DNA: TGTGCCAGCTCACCGGGGACAGGGGAGGAGTATGGCTACACCTTC
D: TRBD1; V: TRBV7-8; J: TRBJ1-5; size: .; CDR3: CASSPGTGASYSQPQHF; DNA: TGTGCCAGCAGCCCCGGGACAGGGGCTTCTTATTCTCAGCCCCAGCATTTT
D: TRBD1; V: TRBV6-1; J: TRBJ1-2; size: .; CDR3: CASSEYPRQGLGGYTF; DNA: TGTGCCAGCAGTGAATACCCCAGACAGGGGCTTGGGGGCTACACCTTC
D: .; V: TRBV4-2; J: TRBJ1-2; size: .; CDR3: CASSQDPRPQGYGYTF; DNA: TGTGCCAGCAGCCAAGATCCCCGCCCTCAGGGTTATGGCTACACCTTC